Shown below are 25 T cell receptor beta chains from a single sample sequenced in a study of T-cell memory formation after mild COVID-19. TCRdb reanalysed the 5' RACE reads using MiXCR and keeps one entry per CDR3 protein. In the table there are 35,000 to 50,000 distinct CDR3 sequences, 6% to 8.5% of which are singletons. Sequencing input: PBMCs or a T cell subset sorted from them (not recorded which). These receptors came from an adult who had mild COVID-19 (a few samples of this study predate the infection). Cell type and time point are not known.

Within the sample, this clonotype is medium-sized. This chain's CDR3 is CASSQDWAGGQETQYF. The CDR3 coding sequence is TGCGCCAGCAGCCAAGATTGGGCGGGAGGGCAAGAGACCCAGTACTTC. V is TRBV4-3 and J is TRBJ2-5; 9 bases line up with TRBD2. Germline V lookup: CDR1 LGHNA, CDR2 YSLEER. Trimming removed 0 bases from V and 2 bases from J; junction bases left unmatched: 4. The CDR3 runs 16 residues.

This clonotype was seen at least ten times. The chain couples TRBV7-2 to TRBJ2-3; 11 positions agree with TRBD2. V shed 5 bases and J 7 bases; nucleotides not matched to a gene: 11. The CDR3 length is 16 residues. Germline V gives CDR1 SGHTA, CDR2 FQGNSA. CDR3 in amino acids: CASSQDRLAGPNTQYF. The CDR3 DNA is TGTGCCAGCAGCCAAGATCGACTAGCGGGGCCCAATACGCAGTATTTT.

The CDR3 DNA reads as TGCGCCAGCAGCTTGGCTGAGACTAGCGGTGATGAGCAGTTCTTC. This codes for CASSLAETSGDEQFF. The V and J genes are TRBV5-1 and TRBJ2-1; 9 nucleotides match TRBD2. The CDR3 contains 15 residues. In germline, CDR1 is SGHRS, CDR2 YFSETQ. J lost 8 bases, V lost 0 bases, and 6 bases had no gene match.

This clonotype was seen ten or more times. This chain uses TRBV10-2 with TRBJ2-7, with a tentative D call TRBD1 (6 bases). The CDR3 spans 13 residues. CDR1 is WSHSY, CDR2 SAAADI, per germline. V lost 2 bases to trimming and J lost 4 bases, with 9 bases between them. DNA of the CDR3: TGCGCCAGCAGTGAGGCAGGGGAATACGAGCAGTACTTC. Protein product: CASSEAGEYEQYF.

The chain joins TRBV24-1 to TRBJ2-3; D remains ambiguous. V was shortened by 1 base and J by 0 bases, with 7 bases between the two germline ends. The CDR3 length is 15 residues. From germline, CDR1 is KGHDR and CDR2 SFDVKD. The CDR3 loop reads CATSDFGRSTDTQYF. For the CDR3, the DNA is TGTGCCACCAGTGATTTTGGCAGGAGCACAGATACGCAGTATTTT.

The chain has TRBV9 and TRBJ1-6, with no clear D. Looked up from germline, CDR1 is SGDLS and CDR2 is YYNGEE. The V gene lost 4 bases and the J gene lost 5 bases, with 10 bases spanning the gap. The CDR3 extends over 14 amino acids. The CDR3 coding sequence is TGTGCCAGCAGCCCCCAGATAGATAATTCACCCCTCCACTTT. Translated: CASSPQIDNSPLHF.

This chain connects TRBV7-9 to TRBJ1-2; the match to TRBD1 covers 10 bases. The CDR3 has 17 residues. Losses at the gene ends were 5 bases for V and 1 base for J; bases not matched to a gene: 10. Per germline, CDR1 SEHNR and CDR2 FQNEAQ (reference sequence). CDR3 in amino acids: CASSRDRGRSGNYGYTF. CDR3 sequence (DNA): TGTGCCAGCAGCCGAGACAGGGGGCGCAGCGGTAACTATGGCTACACCTTC.

This clonotype turned up a few times. This rearrangement joins TRBV7-9 to TRBJ1-2, with D possibly TRBD1 on 6 matching bases. CDR3 size: 15 residues. Looked up from germline, CDR1 is SEHNR and CDR2 is FQNEAQ (reference sequence). Trimming left V 1 base short and J 2 bases short, with 11 bases between. CDR3 sequence: CASSLDNDRNYGYTF. CDR3 DNA: TGTGCCAGCAGCTTAGATAATGACAGGAACTATGGCTACACCTTC.

This clonotype came up many times. The chain recombines TRBV6-5 with TRBJ2-1; TRBD2 matches at 7 bases. Looked up from germline, CDR1 is MNHEY and CDR2 is SVGAGI. CDR3 size: 16 residues. The V segment lost 2 bases and the J segment 2 bases; nucleotides outside the gene matches: 6. CDR3 residues: CASSYAGERTYNEQFF. As DNA, the CDR3 is TGTGCCAGCAGTTACGCGGGGGAGAGAACCTACAATGAGCAGTTCTTC.

This clonotype was observed at least ten times. The genes are TRBV30 and TRBJ2-7, with D perhaps matching TRBD1 (6 bases). The V and J ends lost 4 bases and 4 bases respectively, with 8 bases between them. Germline V gene sequence: CDR1 GTSNPN, CDR2 SVGIG (reference sequence). The length of the CDR3 is 11 residues. CDR3 nucleotide sequence: TGTGCCTGGACTGGACAGTACGAGCAGTACTTC. It specifies CAWTGQYEQYF.

The chain recombines TRBV30 with TRBJ2-7; TRBD1 aligns across 7 bases. With V trimmed by 2 bases and J by 0 bases, 7 bases remained unmatched. This CDR3 is 15 amino acids long. The germline CDR1 and CDR2 sequences are GTSNPN and SVGIG (reference sequence). This CDR3 reads CAWSYRQGSSYEQYF. The CDR3 DNA is TGTGCCTGGAGTTACCGACAGGGTAGCTCCTACGAGCAGTACTTC. Supplemented by reference TRBV30 and TRBJ2-7, the full variable domain reads SQTIHQWPATLVQPVGSPLSLECTVEGTSNPNLYWYRQAAGRGLQLLFYSVGIGQISSEVPQNLSASRPQDRQFILSSKKLLLSDSGFYLCAWSYRQGSSYEQYFGPGTRLTVT.

This clonotype has ten or more counts. The chain joins TRBV29-1 to TRBJ1-1, with D possibly being TRBD1 (6 bases). This CDR3 is 12 amino acids long. The V end was cut by 7 bases, the J end by 2 bases, with 11 bases between. The V gene's germline CDR1 is SQVTM and CDR2 ANQGSEA. The CDR3 sequence is CSARTANTEAFF. The CDR3 DNA follows: TGCAGCGCCCGGACAGCAAACACTGAAGCTTTCTTT.

The chain links TRBV2 to TRBJ2-3; unclear D gene. Germline V gene lookup returns CDR1 SNHLY and CDR2 FYNNEI. Trimming took off 5 bases at V and 4 bases at J, with 7 bases between the two ends. This CDR3 contains 12 residues. The CDR3 reads CASSSMADTQYF. CDR3 DNA: TGTGCCAGCAGTTCAATGGCAGATACGCAGTATTTT.

V and J are TRBV18 and TRBJ2-4, with TRBD2 as a possible D gene (6 bases). CDR1 is KGHSH, CDR2 LQKENI, per germline. The CDR3 extends over 16 amino acids. Trimming removed 0 bases from V and 4 bases from J, with 13 bases in between. The CDR3 DNA reads TGTGCCAGCTCACCACCGGAGGGATCGGGGAAAAACATTCAGTACTTC. Translated: CASSPPEGSGKNIQYF. Together with reference TRBV18 and TRBJ2-4, the CDR3 gives the full variable domain: NAGVMQNPRHLVRRRGQEARLRCSPMKGHSHVYWYRQLPEEGLKFMVYLQKENIIDESGMPKERFSAEFPKEGPSILRIQQVVRGDSAAYFCASSPPEGSGKNIQYFGAGTRLSVL.

By frequency in the sample, this clonotype is medium-sized. The chain joins TRBV12-3 or TRBV12-4 to TRBJ2-5; no firm D call. Trimming shortened V by 3 bases and J by 5 bases, and 10 bases separated the two germline ends. This CDR3 has 13 residues. The CDR3 sequence: CASSFGVGETQYF. The DNA for the CDR3 is TGTGCCAGCAGTTTTGGGGTGGGGGAGACCCAGTACTTC.

This clonotype was recorded at least ten times. J is TRBJ2-1 and V is TRBV7-2; 9 bases are a match to TRBD2. The CDR3 is 13 amino acids. The germline V gene encodes CDR1 SGHTA and CDR2 FQGNSA. V gave up 5 bases and J gave up 13 bases; unmatched junction bases: 9. CDR3 in DNA: TGTGCCAGCAGCGCGGGGGGGTCTCGTTCTCAGTTCTTC. It specifies CASSAGGSRSQFF.

The rearrangement links TRBV2 to TRBJ2-7; D is possibly TRBD1 (6 bases). The CDR3 loop spans 15 amino acids. Germline V gives CDR1 SNHLY, CDR2 FYNNEI. The V end was cut by 4 bases, the J end by 2 bases, with 15 bases between. The CDR3 sequence is CASSAVTGLTYEQYF. DNA of the CDR3: TGTGCCAGCAGTGCTGTGACAGGACTTACCTACGAGCAGTACTTC.

This clonotype has only a few counts. The chain has TRBV4-2 and TRBJ2-2, with TRBD2 identical over 11 bases. Germline V CDR1 and CDR2: LGHNA, YNFKEQ. CDR3 length: 16 residues. V trimming: 4 bases; J trimming: 5 bases; junction bases outside the gene matches: 6. Here the CDR3 reads CASSRGTSGETGELFF. The CDR3 DNA follows: TGTGCCAGCAGCCGGGGGACTAGCGGCGAGACCGGGGAGCTGTTTTTT.

This clonotype was picked up many times. The rearrangement links TRBV10-3 to TRBJ1-1; a weak D match, TRBD1 (5 bases). The germline CDR1 and CDR2 sequences are ENHRY and SYGVKD. The CDR3 sequence is 14 residues long. V shed 9 bases and J shed 3 bases, with 17 bases lying between them. The CDR3 loop is CAILREGKHTEAFF. Here the CDR3 DNA reads TGTGCCATTCTGAGGGAGGGGAAGCACACTGAAGCTTTCTTT.

This clonotype showed up many times. The V call is TRBV15, the J call TRBJ1-1; D is ambiguous. This CDR3 comprises 14 residues. Trimming stripped 2 bases from V and 0 bases from J, with 7 bases between. Germline CDR1 is LNHNV and CDR2 is YYDKDF (reference sequence). The CDR3 DNA reads as TGTGCCACCAGCAGAAGCAGTCTGAACACTGAAGCTTTCTTT. It is translated as CATSRSSLNTEAFF.

There are many counts of this clonotype. CDR3 in DNA: TGCAGTGCCGCCCCAGGGGGCTATAATTCACCCCTCCACTTT. Its protein is CSAAPGGYNSPLHF. The gene calls are TRBV20-1 and TRBJ1-6; 7 bases agree with TRBD1. The CDR3 has 14 amino acids. Germline V gene data show CDR1 as DFQATT and CDR2 as SNEGSKA (reference sequence). V shed 6 bases and J 3 bases; nucleotides not matched to a gene: 5.

This clonotype was detected a few times. The chain employs TRBV25-1 and TRBJ2-2, with unresolved D. The CDR3 contains 14 residues. Deletions cut 3 bases from V and 2 bases from J, with 7 bases between. CDR1 and CDR2 from the germline V gene are MGHDK and SYGVNS. Here the CDR3 DNA reads TGTGCCAGCAGTGATGTGGCCAACACCGGGGAGCTGTTTTTT. It codes for CASSDVANTGELFF.

Many counts were recorded for this clonotype. CDR3 coding DNA: TGCGCCAGCAGGGACCAATGGGGGGGGCCGAGTTCGAATACGCAGTATTTT. The encoded protein is CASRDQWGGPSSNTQYF. This chain links TRBV5-1 with TRBJ2-3; possible D gene TRBD2, 7 bases. The CDR3 sequence is 17 residues long. V lost 5 bases and J 7 bases, leaving 26 bases between the germline ends. The germline V gene has CDR1 SGHRS and CDR2 YFSETQ.

This clonotype appeared many times. The gene calls are TRBV12-3 or TRBV12-4 and TRBJ2-3, with 9 bases aligning to TRBD2. With V trimmed by 6 bases and J by 0 bases, 7 bases remained unmatched. The length of the CDR3 is 16 residues. CDR3 nucleotides: TGTGCCAGCAGCAAAGCGGGGGGCCGCAGCACAGATACGCAGTATTTT. Amino acid sequence: CASSKAGGRSTDTQYF.

This clonotype was counted a few times. The chain recombines TRBV5-1 with TRBJ1-1; the match to TRBD1 covers 8 bases. With V trimmed by 3 bases and J by 3 bases, 10 bases remained unmatched. Germline CDR1 and CDR2: SGHRS and YFSETQ. The CDR3 extends over 16 amino acids. The CDR3 DNA reads as TGCGCCAGCAGCTCCGACAGGGGTGTTGGGGACACTGAAGCTTTCTTT. This sequence encodes CASSSDRGVGDTEAFF.